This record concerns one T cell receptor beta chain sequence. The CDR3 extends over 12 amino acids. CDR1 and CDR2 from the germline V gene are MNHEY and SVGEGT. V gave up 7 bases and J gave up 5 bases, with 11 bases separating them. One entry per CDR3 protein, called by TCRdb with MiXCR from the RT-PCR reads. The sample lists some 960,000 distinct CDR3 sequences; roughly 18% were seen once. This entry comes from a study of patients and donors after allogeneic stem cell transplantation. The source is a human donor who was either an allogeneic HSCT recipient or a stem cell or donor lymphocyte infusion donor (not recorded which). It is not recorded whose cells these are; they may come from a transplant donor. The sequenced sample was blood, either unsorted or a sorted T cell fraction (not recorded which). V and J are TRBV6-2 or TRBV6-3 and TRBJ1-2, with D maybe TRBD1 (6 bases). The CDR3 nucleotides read TGTGCCAGCAAAGCAGGGGCTTATGGCTACACCTTC. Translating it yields CASKAGAYGYTF.